This T cell receptor beta chain stems from a study of resident and recirculating memory T cells in vitiligo. Study-wide background: Samples were epidermis from two lesional and two nonlesional sites, plus PBMCs. Findings of the study overall: Different lesions suggested infiltration by different T cell clones.

TCRdb's copy holds only in-frame clones and misses some; the assay was immunoSEQ multiplex PCR. The sample holds 65,000 to 80,000 clones, around 90% seen once. CDR3 length equals 14 residues. Trimming stripped 5 bases from V and 7 bases from J, with 18 bases between. Germline CDR1 is MNHNS and CDR2 is SASEGT. Of note for this clone: Its specificity is unknown.

The V gene is TRBV6-1, the J gene TRBJ2-7; TRBD2 might be the D (6 bases). The source is a male donor with vitiligo. The specimen sequenced was blood. CDR3 sequence reads: CASSLGSGPWEQYF. CDR3 coding DNA: TGTGCCAGCAGTTTGGGTAGCGGTCCCTGGGAGCAGTACTTC.